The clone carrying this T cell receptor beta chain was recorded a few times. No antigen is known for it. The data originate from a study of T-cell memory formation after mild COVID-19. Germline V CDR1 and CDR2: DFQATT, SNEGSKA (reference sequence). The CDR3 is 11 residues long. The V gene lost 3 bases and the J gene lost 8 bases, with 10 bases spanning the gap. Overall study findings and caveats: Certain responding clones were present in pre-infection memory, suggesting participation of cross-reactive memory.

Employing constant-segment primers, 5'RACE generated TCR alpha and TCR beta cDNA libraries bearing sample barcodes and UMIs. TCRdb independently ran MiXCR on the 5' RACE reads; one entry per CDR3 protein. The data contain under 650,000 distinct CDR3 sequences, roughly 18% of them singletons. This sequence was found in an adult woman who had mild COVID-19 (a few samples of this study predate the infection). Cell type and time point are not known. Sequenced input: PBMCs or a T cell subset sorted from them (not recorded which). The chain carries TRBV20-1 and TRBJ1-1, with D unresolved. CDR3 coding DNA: TGCAGTGCTAGTCGGGTATCAGAAGCTTTCTTT. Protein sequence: CSASRVSEAFF.